This T cell receptor beta chain comes out of a study of T-cell reconstitution after alpha-beta-depleted transplantation in children. Looked up from germline, CDR1 is LGHNA and CDR2 is YSLEER. The CDR3 contains 17 residues. The germline V and J ends were trimmed by 0 bases and 2 bases, with 16 bases remaining between them. Study-level results: Several hundred expanded graft clones reportedly supplied alpha-beta T cells about two months after transplant. There were some patients whose high TCRbeta diversity at day 60 came from surviving recipient T cells and thymic progenitors. T-cell counts and diversity were attributed mostly to newly produced T cells one year after transplant.

As concerns this clonotype: Its target is not known.

During its preparation, the TCRbeta library received unique molecular identifiers. Each CDR3 protein gets one entry after TCRdb re-called the PCR reads with MiXCR. Counted here are 200,000 to 250,000 distinct CDR3 sequences, roughly a quarter occurring once; the ten biggest clones make up about 5%. Source: PBMCs, mostly from graft donor cells, taken 360 days after TCRalphabeta/CD19-depleted stem cell transplant. The chain carries TRBV4-3 and TRBJ2-5; D possibly matches TRBD1 or TRBD2 (5 bases each). The TCR was taken from a female patient aged 2-10 years who had a stem cell transplant for congenital amegakaryocytic thrombocytopenia, so the T cells may come from the graft donor. The CDR3 DNA reads as TGCGCCAGCAGCCAAGATCTGTTGGGACGACAACAAGAGACCCAGTACTTC. Translated: CASSQDLLGRQQETQYF.